The present T cell receptor (beta chain) was sequenced within a study of early T cells in non-severe SARS-CoV-2 infection. As for the study in general: Whole-blood bulk RNA, unsorted, was sequenced, and chains were unpaired. Study outcomes and limitations: A preference for anti-spike CD8 responses marked VDJdb matching, which missed private and CD4 specificities.

Attachment of unique molecular identifiers to individual cDNA molecules was performed. MiXCR, run by TCRdb on the 5' RACE reads, gives a single entry per CDR3 protein. Of tens of thousands of distinct CDR3 sequences in the sample, about 4.5% were seen once. CDR3 length equals 13 residues. The germline V gene has CDR1 MNHEY and CDR2 SVGAGI. V shed 6 bases and J shed 0 bases, with 9 bases lying between them. This clonotype was found many times. Its target is not known. The specimen was whole blood. The chain carries TRBV6-5 and TRBJ2-7; D gene ambiguous. This receptor was obtained from an adult who was a healthcare worker with PCR-confirmed SARS-CoV-2 infection or an uninfected control (not recorded which). The CDR3 spells CASRTGDSYEQYF. In DNA form, the CDR3 reads TGTGCCAGCAGGACTGGGGACTCCTACGAGCAGTACTTC.